Reported below is one T cell receptor beta chain. This clonotype came up many times. Its cognate antigen has yet to be identified. Base qualities are not at hand, and no much larger clone is one base apart. These data are taken from a study of CXCR3 chemokines and chemotherapy response in bladder cancer (dated by TCRdb to about 2022). Background on the whole study: Whether chemotherapy response in human bladder cancer was predicted by intratumoral CXCR3 chemokine system activity was examined in the study.

The CDR3 starts with the cysteine, ends with the phenylalanine, and has 20 residues. Only CDR3 DNA is held: 60 bases, read in frame from base 1. CDR1 and CDR2 are drawn from the germline V gene (reference sequence): GTSNPN, SVGIG. A distance of 32 bases separates the germline ends of V and J, which lose 8 bases and 3 bases respectively. Library creation used PCR. Reads for this sample came from an Illumina HiSeq 2500. The public reads were reanalyzed by TCRdb: fastp trimming at Q25, MiXCR alignment, in-frame beta chains only. Entries that share a CDR3 protein sequence are merged under the most common genes and DNA. This sample comprises approximately 8,300 distinct CDR3 sequences, about 23% of them detected only once. The ten largest clonotypes hold 8.8% of the sample.

This clonotype was sampled from a human donor with bladder cancer that did not respond to neoadjuvant chemotherapy. The V and J segments used are TRBV30 and TRBJ2-6; the D gene is perhaps TRBD2, on 5 matching bases. This sample was gathered from a patient whose treatment included neoadjuvant chemotherapy. The CDR3 corresponds to CALGWGPTFSTGVGANVLTF. The sequenced DNA is TGTGCCCTTGGGTGGGGTCCGACCTTTTCGACCGGGGTTGGGGCCAACGTCCTGACTTTC.